The rows below give T cell receptor beta chains drawn from one sample of a study of shared clonotypes between healthy human individuals. TCRdb's copy holds only in-frame clones and misses some; the assay was immunoSEQ multiplex PCR. The repertoire holds about 2.1 million clones, around 93% seen once, with about 1.5% in the top ten. The sequenced sample consisted of naive CD8+ T cells from PBMCs. The source of these receptors is a man younger than 35 in good health. Some clones in this sample may be carry-over from other donors' samples. The CDR3 runs from the conserved cysteine through the conserved F or W. The order of the fields is J gene, V gene, clone size, D gene, CDR3 protein, CDR3 DNA. The D gene is left open where the match is weak. Only some rows state a clone size, as once, few, many or a class for expanded clones.

TRBJ1-3 | TRBV2 | . | . | CASSEGAGAIGNTIYF | TGTGCCAGCAGTGAAGGAGCGGGGGCAATAGGAAACACCATATATTTT
TRBJ2-1 | TRBV27 | . | . | CASSFSTSNEQFF | TGTGCCAGCAGTTTCTCTACGAGCAATGAGCAGTTCTTC
TRBJ2-7 | TRBV13 | . | TRBD2 | CASSLGSGGTRYEQYF | TGTGCCAGCAGCTTAGGGAGCGGGGGGACTCGGTACGAGCAGTACTTC
TRBJ1-1 | TRBV7-2 | . | . | CASSLEANTEAFF | TGTGCCAGCAGCTTAGAAGCGAACACTGAAGCTTTCTTT
TRBJ2-5 | TRBV7-3 | . | TRBD1 | CASSPWGRQGENQETQYF | TGTGCCAGCAGCCCCTGGGGCCGACAGGGCGAAAACCAAGAGACCCAGTACTTC
TRBJ2-1 | TRBV29-1 | . | TRBD2 | CSVTSGMASYNEQFF | TGCAGCGTGACTAGCGGGATGGCCTCCTACAATGAGCAGTTCTTC
TRBJ2-1 | TRBV9 | . | . | CASSVVRGGEQFF | TGTGCCAGCAGCGTAGTGCGTGGGGGTGAGCAGTTCTTC
TRBJ2-7 | TRBV5-1 | . | . | CASSLAKAAGPSYEQYF | TGCGCCAGCAGCTTGGCCAAGGCAGCGGGCCCCTCCTACGAGCAGTACTTC
TRBJ1-6 | TRBV2 | . | TRBD1 | CASTYGQGTSPLHF | TGTGCCAGCACCTACGGACAGGGAACTTCACCCCTCCACTTT
TRBJ1-3 | TRBV7-2 | few | TRBD1 | CASSPDRGSGNTIYF | TGTGCCAGCAGCCCTGACAGGGGTTCTGGAAACACCATATATTTT
TRBJ2-7 | TRBV7-9 | once | . | CASSLGAEQYF | TGTGCCAGCAGCTTAGGAGCTGAGCAGTACTTC
TRBJ2-1 | TRBV27 | . | . | CASSLGNEQFF | TGTGCCAGCAGTTTAGGGAACGAGCAGTTCTTC
TRBJ1-1 | TRBV27 | . | . | CASSSWDTDNTEAFF | TGTGCCAGCAGTTCTTGGGACACGGATAACACTGAAGCTTTCTTT
TRBJ2-2 | TRBV11-3 | . | TRBD2 | CASSPAGTSENTGELFF | TGTGCCAGCAGCCCCGCCGGGACTAGCGAGAACACCGGGGAGCTGTTTTTT
TRBJ2-7 | TRBV27 | . | TRBD2 | CASSLLAGGPHAGYEQYF | TGTGCCAGCAGTTTACTAGCGGGAGGGCCACACGCGGGTTACGAGCAGTACTTC
TRBJ2-5 | TRBV5-6 | . | TRBD1 | CASKGGGTGAETQYF | TGTGCCAGCAAGGGGGGTGGGACAGGGGCAGAGACCCAGTACTTC
TRBJ2-3 | TRBV28 | . | . | CASSFSAVDTDTQYF | TGTGCCAGCAGTTTTTCGGCCGTTGATACAGATACGCAGTATTTT
TRBJ2-7 | TRBV2 | . | . | CASMQRAAYEQYF | TGTGCCAGCATGCAGCGGGCAGCCTACGAGCAGTACTTC
TRBJ2-7 | TRBV4-1 | . | TRBD2 | CASSLGTSGTYEQYF | TGCGCCAGCAGCCTGGGCACTAGCGGGACCTACGAGCAGTACTTC
TRBJ2-1 | TRBV29-1 | . | TRBD2 | CSVGVSGRYNEQFF | TGCAGCGTTGGTGTGAGCGGGAGATACAATGAGCAGTTCTTC
TRBJ1-4 | TRBV9 | . | . | CASSVAPRNNNEKLFF | TGTGCCAGCAGCGTAGCCCCAAGAAACAATAATGAAAAACTGTTTTTT
TRBJ2-2 | TRBV19 | . | . | CASSISKGHTGELFF | TGTGCCAGTAGTATCTCCAAGGGGCACACCGGGGAGCTGTTTTTT
TRBJ2-7 | TRBV19 | . | TRBD1 | CASRGSGTGFYEQYF | TGTGCCAGTAGAGGCTCCGGGACAGGTTTCTACGAGCAGTACTTC
TRBJ2-7 | TRBV6-6 | . | . | CASSQRPGEQYF | TGTGCCAGCAGTCAAAGACCAGGAGAGCAGTACTTC
TRBJ2-1 | TRBV19 | . | . | CASSIGGGYNEQFF | TGTGCCAGTAGTATTGGCGGCGGATACAATGAGCAGTTCTTC
TRBJ2-3 | TRBV6-6 | . | . | CASRLGTQYF | TGTGCCAGCCGATTGGGTACGCAGTATTTT
TRBJ2-7 | TRBV23-1 | . | TRBD2 | CASSQPPGCSGSSYEQYF | TGCGCCAGCAGTCAACCACCGGGATGTAGCGGGAGCTCCTACGAGCAGTACTTC
TRBJ2-1 | TRBV29-1 | once | TRBD2 | CSVEGSGRSSYNEQFF | TGCAGCGTTGAAGGTAGCGGGAGGAGCTCCTACAATGAGCAGTTCTTC
TRBJ2-2 | TRBV4-2 | . | . | CASSQDRRNTGELFF | TGTGCCAGCAGCCAAGATAGGAGAAACACCGGGGAGCTGTTTTTT